The next 8 T cell receptor beta chains were all read from a single sample in a study of cytomegalovirus exposure and HLA in healthy donors. PCR amplification relied on 60 Vbeta primers (plus 13 Jbeta primers). TCRdb keeps only in-frame clones here, not all; method: immunoSEQ multiplex PCR. The data contain 70,000 to 90,000 clones, roughly 64% of them singletons. Input material: PBMCs. Every receptor here comes from a woman between 35 and 50 years old in good health and CMV-seropositive.

This chain uses TRBV23-1 with TRBJ2-4, with TRBD2 as a possible D gene (5 bases). TRBV23-1 is designated an ORF whose function remains uncertain. Trimming stripped 6 bases from V and 7 bases from J, with 19 bases between. The CDR3 totals 15 residues. The CDR3 DNA reads TGCGCCAGCAGCCCGGAGGAGGACCCTCGGAACATTCAGTACTTC. Amino acid sequence: CASSPEEDPRNIQYF.

This clone has a count of ten or more. The chain employs TRBV10-2 and TRBJ2-1; 7 nucleotides match TRBD2. V lost 7 bases, J lost 4 bases, and 7 bases stayed unmatched. Looked up from germline, CDR1 is WSHSY and CDR2 is SAAADI. The CDR3 covers 14 residues. The CDR3 here is CASKPGLQYNEQFF. The CDR3 DNA follows: TGCGCCAGCAAACCGGGACTACAGTACAATGAGCAGTTCTTC.

This chain connects TRBV7-2 to TRBJ2-3, with TRBD2 matching 10 bases. With V trimmed by 1 base and J by 0 bases, 1 base remained unmatched. The germline V gene has CDR1 SGHTA and CDR2 FQGNSA. The CDR3 has 16 residues. The CDR3 DNA follows: TGTGCCAGCAGCTTAGATAGCGGGGGGAGCACAGATACGCAGTATTTT. Translating it yields CASSLDSGGSTDTQYF.

The gene calls are TRBV10-3 and TRBJ2-1; the match to TRBD1 covers 8 bases. The CDR3 loop spans 14 amino acids. V was pared by 4 bases and J by 3 bases, with 2 bases of the junction left unmatched. The germline V gene has CDR1 ENHRY and CDR2 SYGVKD. DNA for the CDR3: TGTGCCATCAGTGGACAGGGGCTCTACAATGAGCAGTTCTTC. Amino acid sequence: CAISGQGLYNEQFF.

This clone was detected only a few times. This sequence joins TRBV7-9 and TRBJ1-1; D gene uncertain. Germline values: CDR1 SEHNR, CDR2 FQNEAQ (reference sequence). The CDR3 has 13 residues. The ends were cut back, 2 bases at V and 0 bases at J, with 4 bases in the middle. Here the CDR3 reads CASSLQVNTEAFF. The CDR3 DNA reads TGTGCCAGCAGCTTACAGGTGAACACTGAAGCTTTCTTT. The entire variable domain, with the rest obtained from reference TRBV7-9 and TRBJ1-1, is as follows: DTGVSQNPRHKITKRGQNVTFRCDPISEHNRLYWYRQTLGQGPEFLTYFQNEAQLEKSRLLSDRFSAERPKGSFSTLEIQRTEQGDSAMYLCASSLQVNTEAFFGQGTRLTVV.

J is TRBJ2-1 and V is TRBV7-7; TRBD1 agrees at 10 bases. The germline V gene has CDR1 SSHAT and CDR2 FNYEAQ (reference sequence). This CDR3 is built from 15 residues. With 4 bases clipped from V and 3 bases from J, the junction kept 3 bases outside the gene matches. The CDR3 reads CASSSGTGDYNEQFF. The CDR3 DNA reads as TGTGCCAGCAGCTCCGGGACAGGGGACTACAATGAGCAGTTCTTC.

The chain joins TRBV19 to TRBJ2-3; 9 bases line up with TRBD1. The CDR3 loop spans 15 amino acids. Germline V CDR1 and CDR2: LNHDA, SQIVND (reference sequence). Trimming removed 3 bases from V and 6 bases from J; junction bases left unmatched: 7. CDR3 loop: CASSIGTGLPDTQYF. CDR3 in DNA: TGTGCCAGTAGTATCGGGACAGGGTTACCGGATACGCAGTATTTT. The variable domain in full, completed from reference TRBV19 and TRBJ2-3, reads DGGITQSPKYLFRKEGQNVTLSCEQNLNHDAMYWYRQDPGQGLRLIYYSQIVNDFQKGDIAEGYSVSREKKESFPLTVTSAQKNPTAFYLCASSIGTGLPDTQYFGPGTRLTVL.

This clone has a count of ten or more. The chain carries TRBV28 and TRBJ1-5; D is perhaps TRBD1 (6 bases). CDR1 and CDR2 from the germline V gene are MDHEN and SYDVKM. This CDR3 comprises 15 residues. V was shortened by 3 bases and J by 3 bases, with 12 bases between the two germline ends. In DNA, the CDR3 is TGTGCCAGCAGTTTTTGGGGACAAGACAATCAGCCCCAGCATTTT. Its translation: CASSFWGQDNQPQHF.